This T cell receptor (beta chain) comes out of a study of response to subunit inactivated influenza vaccine. V lost 6 bases, J lost 2 bases, and 10 bases lay in between. The CDR3 totals 13 residues. Germline V gene lookup returns CDR1 MNHNS and CDR2 SASEGT. TCRdb reanalysed the RT-PCR reads using MiXCR and keeps one entry per CDR3 protein. The data contain 600,000 to 850,000 distinct CDR3 sequences, roughly 15% of them singletons. General observations from the study: Every seasonal influenza vaccination brings in few new T cells, the authors suggested.

Worth noting for this clonotype: The antigen remains unidentified.

The chain employs TRBV6-1 and TRBJ1-2, with no clear D. Sample: PBMCs from blood, taken less than 15 days before vaccination. The sequence came from a man aged 50 or older who received an inactivated influenza vaccine. This chain's CDR3 is CASSRAGNYGYTF. The CDR3 DNA reads TGTGCCAGCAGCCGGGCGGGGAACTATGGCTACACCTTC.